This T cell receptor (beta chain) is from a study of cytomegalovirus exposure and HLA in healthy donors. Across the study: Unique TCRs numbering approximately 81 million, obtained from HLA-typed donors, made up an early data release.

Germline V gene sequence: CDR1 SGHRS, CDR2 YFSETQ. V shed 0 bases and J shed 0 bases, with 16 bases lying between them. The CDR3 is made up of 19 amino acids. 60 Vbeta and 13 Jbeta primers were used in PCR. This table comes from immunoSEQ multiplex PCR, and its TCRdb copy is limited to in-frame clones, with some not included. The table includes some 110,000 clones, 60% to 80% detected once. Nominally healthy donors provided the samples, though records likely missed some immune exposures. As regards this clone: Its antigen is currently unknown.

Notes on the study in general: Among CMV-associated TCR beta chains, most appeared HLA-restricted in a later analysis. In a later analysis, TCR beta V- and J-gene trimming showed a link to a missense DCLRE1C variant.

V usage is TRBV5-1 and J usage is TRBJ2-6; D may be TRBD1 (6 bases). Sequenced sample: PBMCs. The sequence was obtained from a man over 45 in good health and CMV-seropositive. CDR3 bases: TGCGCCAGCAGCTTGGCGGGACATAGAAGTACCTCTGGGGCCAACGTCCTGACTTTC. This sequence encodes CASSLAGHRSTSGANVLTF.